Presented here are 17 T cell receptor beta chains from one specimen sequenced in a study of blood T cell repertoires in COVID-19. The table came from immunoSEQ multiplex PCR; TCRdb's copy has only in-frame clones and leaves some out. The sample includes under 250,000 clones, around 90% seen only once; the top ten take about 6.5%. Input material: peripheral blood. These TCRs come from a man aged 55 to 70 who had recovered from COVID-19.

As regards this clone: An end of the junction does not agree with germline; a read error may underlie this. The genes are TRBV6-5 and TRBJ1-1; 10 positions agree with TRBD1. The germline gives CDR1 MNHEY, CDR2 SVGAGI. This CDR3 is built from 15 residues. In nucleotides, the CDR3 is TGTGCCAGCAGTAACTCGGGACAGGGGAGACCTGAAGCTTTCTTT. As protein: CASSNSGQGRPEAFF.

The CDR3 region is CASSQDSAAGGEQYF. The CDR3 nucleotides are TGTGCCAGCAGCCAAGATTCTGCAGCGGGAGGCGAGCAGTACTTC. The chain has TRBV4-2 and TRBJ2-7; 9 positions agree with TRBD2. CDR1 is LGHNA, CDR2 YNFKEQ, per germline. The J segment lost 6 bases and the V segment lost 0 bases, leaving 6 bases of the junction unmatched. This CDR3 is built from 15 residues.

The chain has TRBV19 and TRBJ1-5; no reliable D call. CDR3 length: 15 amino acids. With 3 bases removed from V and 0 bases from J, the gap between germline ends came to 9 bases. Per the germline V gene, CDR1 is LNHDA and CDR2 is SQIVND (reference sequence). The CDR3 region is CASSIGQYSNQPQHF. CDR3 sequence (DNA): TGTGCCAGTAGTATTGGGCAGTATAGCAATCAGCCCCAGCATTTT.

This clone was observed once. The rearrangement uses TRBV9 and TRBJ1-3; D perhaps matches TRBD1 (5 bases). The CDR3 extends over 15 amino acids. Germline CDR1 is SGDLS and CDR2 is YYNGEE. V lost 2 bases and J lost 4, with 13 bases in between. DNA of the CDR3: TGTGCCAGCAGCGTCGACCAGGGATCAGGAAACACCATATATTTT. Encoded protein: CASSVDQGSGNTIYF.

This rearrangement joins TRBV15 to TRBJ2-3; 8 nucleotides match TRBD1. The V segment lost 5 bases and the J segment 3 bases; nucleotides outside the gene matches: 4. The CDR3 runs to 14 residues. Germline loops: CDR1 LNHNV, CDR2 YYDKDF (reference sequence). DNA of the CDR3: TGTGCCACCAGCTTGCAGGGGGCTACAGATACGCAGTATTTT. The encoded protein is CATSLQGATDTQYF.

This sequence joins TRBV19 and TRBJ1-5; D remains ambiguous. This CDR3 contains 13 residues. CDR1 is LNHDA, CDR2 SQIVND, per germline (reference sequence). V shed 5 bases and J shed 6 bases, with 11 bases lying between them. CDR3 residues: CASSRDRLQPQHF. The CDR3 DNA follows: TGTGCCAGTAGTCGGGATCGGCTTCAGCCCCAGCATTTT.

CDR3 residues: CAIRAQGTSGNEQFF. The CDR3 DNA sequence: TGTGCCATCAGGGCCCAGGGGACTAGCGGGAATGAGCAGTTCTTC. The rearrangement links TRBV10-3 to TRBJ2-1; 12 bases match TRBD2. CDR3 size: 15 residues. V shed 6 bases, J shed 7 bases, and the junction held 7 bases outside the gene matches. CDR1 and CDR2 (germline): ENHRY, SYGVKD.

The chain is built from TRBV4-1 and TRBJ2-6; D is perhaps TRBD1 (5 bases). The CDR3 has 19 residues. The V gene lost 0 bases and the J gene lost 2 bases, with 17 bases spanning the gap. Germline V lookup: CDR1 MGHRA, CDR2 YSYEKL. The CDR3 bases are TGCGCCAGCAGCCAAGAACGCCCAGAAGGGGTCGCTGGGGCCAACGTCCTGACTTTC. This gives the protein CASSQERPEGVAGANVLTF.

This clone has a single count. The chain uses TRBV19 and TRBJ1-1, with 7 bases that match TRBD1. Germline V gene data show CDR1 as LNHDA and CDR2 as SQIVND (reference sequence). V trimming: 5 bases; J trimming: 6 bases; junction bases outside the gene matches: 3. This CDR3 region has 12 residues. CDR3 DNA: TGTGCCAGTAGTCCTGGACAGGCTGAAGCTTTCTTT. This encodes CASSPGQAEAFF.

The rearrangement joins TRBV2 to TRBJ1-3; TRBD1 matches 9 bases. Unmatched junction bases numbered 3, after V lost 10 bases and J lost 5 bases. Germline-derived CDR1 and CDR2 are SNHLY and FYNNEI. CDR3 length: 12 residues. This chain's CDR3 is CAIGTGRNTIYF. The DNA for the CDR3 is TGTGCCATCGGGACAGGGCGAAACACCATATATTTT.

The J gene is TRBJ1-6, the V gene TRBV3-1 (or the pseudogene TRBV3-2); 7 bases match TRBD1. The CDR3 contains 14 residues. Germline values: CDR1 LGHDT, CDR2 YNNKEL (reference sequence). The J segment lost 4 bases and the V segment lost 3 bases, leaving 0 bases of the junction unmatched. CDR3 residues: CASSQGQYNSPLHF. The CDR3 DNA reads as TGTGCCAGCAGCCAGGGACAGTATAATTCACCCCTCCACTTT.

The V gene is TRBV29-1, the J gene TRBJ2-7; D is possibly TRBD1 (6 bases). This CDR3 comprises 13 residues. CDR1 is SQVTM and CDR2 is ANQGSEA in the germline V gene. The V gene lost 7 bases and the J gene lost 0 bases, with 13 bases spanning the gap. Here the CDR3 reads CSAHTGSSYEQYF. DNA of the CDR3: TGCAGCGCCCACACAGGGTCCTCCTACGAGCAGTACTTC.

This clone has just one count. This chain uses TRBV6-2 or TRBV6-3 with TRBJ2-3; TRBD2 is a possible D gene (6 bases). The germline V and J ends were trimmed by 6 bases and 2 bases, with 24 bases remaining between them. Germline CDR1 MNHEY, CDR2 SVGEGT. The CDR3 is made up of 18 amino acids. The CDR3 DNA reads TGTGCCAGCAGCCCGGGAGTAATCGGTGCCCTCCTCACAGATACGCAGTATTTT. It encodes CASSPGVIGALLTDTQYF.

The rearrangement joins TRBV7-9 to TRBJ1-3; D not certain. This CDR3 spans 15 amino acids. With 0 bases removed from V and 0 bases from J, the gap between germline ends came to 6 bases. Germline lookup yields CDR1 SEHNR and CDR2 FQNEAQ (reference sequence). CDR3 loop: CASSLAGISGNTIYF. The CDR3 DNA reads as TGTGCCAGCAGCTTAGCCGGGATCTCTGGAAACACCATATATTTT.

The chain couples TRBV6-2 or TRBV6-3 to TRBJ1-5, with 9 bases lining up with TRBD1. V lost 4 bases and J lost 7; bases outside the gene matches: 5. The CDR3 is made up of 14 amino acids. Germline V gene data show CDR1 as MNHEY and CDR2 as SVGEGT. The CDR3 here is CASSWTGAWQPQHF. The CDR3 nucleotides read TGTGCCAGCAGTTGGACAGGGGCATGGCAGCCCCAGCATTTT.

The genes are TRBV2 and TRBJ2-7; no firm D call. This CDR3 comprises 10 residues. V lost 9 bases and J lost 0, with 3 bases in between. Per germline, CDR1 SNHLY and CDR2 FYNNEI. The chain's CDR3 is CARSSYEQYF. Written as DNA, the CDR3 is TGTGCCAGGAGCTCCTACGAGCAGTACTTC.

The chain is built from TRBV7-2 and TRBJ1-3; 9 bases are a match to TRBD1. CDR1 and CDR2 (germline): SGHTA, FQGNSA. With 4 bases clipped from V and 4 bases from J, the junction kept 8 bases outside the gene matches. CDR3 length: 16 amino acids. CDR3 nucleotides: TGTGCCAGCAGCTCCACTGGGACAGGGAGCGGAAACACCATATATTTT. Its protein is CASSSTGTGSGNTIYF.